This T cell receptor beta chain was recovered during a study of T cells in Graves' hyperthyroidism and ophthalmopathy. Across the whole study: Initial diagnosis, before any treatment, was when peripheral blood was collected. Study-level points and caveats: Before onset, ophthalmopathy was predicted by the model a median 6.5 months earlier. Most thyroid clonotypes expanded above 0.001 appeared in blood too.

Fresh 10 ml peripheral blood yielded PBMCs. This clonotype has ten or more counts. Its antigen remains unknown. From RNA transcripts, TCR beta CDR3 regions were amplified. Carried out on the TCR CDR3, a first-round RT-PCR used the HTBI primer set. TCRdb re-called the multiplex PCR reads through MiXCR, storing one row per CDR3 protein. The data contain 600,000 or so distinct CDR3 sequences, about 14% of them singletons. Sequencing was done on a sample of blood. The TCR sequence derives from a woman in her forties or fifties with Graves' ophthalmopathy.

CDR3 nucleotide sequence: TGCGCCAGCAGCCCCTCCCCGACTAGCGGGAACACAGATACGCAGTATTTT. The encoded protein is CASSPSPTSGNTDTQYF. The chain is built from TRBV4-3 and TRBJ2-3; 11 bases align to TRBD2. This CDR3 contains 17 residues. With V trimmed by 4 bases and J by 2 bases, 8 bases remained unmatched. Germline V gives CDR1 LGHNA, CDR2 YSLEER.